This TCR beta chain was sequenced for a study of blood T cells in healthy people across ages. Combining a sample-barcoded 5' primer with a J-beta primer mix, a second PCR ran for roughly 7 to 12 cycles. TCRdb reprocessed the 5' RACE reads with MiXCR, giving one entry per CDR3 protein. The sample has around 1,500,000 distinct CDR3 sequences, 28% seen once. Trimming took 9 bases from V and 2 from J; bases not matched to a gene: 3. Germline V lookup: CDR1 ENHRY, CDR2 SYGVKD. The CDR3 has 12 residues. This clonotype has more than one count but fewer than ten. J is TRBJ2-5 and V is TRBV10-3; 7 bases are a match to TRBD2. The sequence was obtained from a young woman in good health. The sequencing input was blood. In nucleotides, the CDR3 is TGTGCCATAGGACTAGATCAAGAGACCCAGTACTTC. Translated, it gives CAIGLDQETQYF.